A selection of T cell receptor beta chains follows, all from one sample in a study of shared clonotypes between healthy human individuals. The protocol was immunoSEQ multiplex PCR, while the TCRdb copy is restricted to in-frame clones and leaves out a portion. The table shows approximately 2.5 million clones, with 93% occurring only once. Sequences were obtained from naive CD4+ T cells from PBMCs. The receptors derive from a young man in good health. Some clones in this sample may be carry-over from other donors' samples. CDR3s include the opening cysteine and the closing phenylalanine or tryptophan. Each record gives: clone size, V gene, J gene, D gene, CDR3 protein, CDR3 DNA. A D gene is named only where the DNA matches it firmly. Clone size, where shown, is once, few, many, or a class for clones that have expanded.

NA,TRBV2,TRBJ2-1,TRBD2,CASSDEREGEQFF,TGTGCCAGCAGTGACGAGCGGGAGGGTGAGCAGTTCTTC
NA,TRBV29-1,TRBJ2-1,NA,CSAFRGMNEQFF,TGCAGCGCATTCAGGGGTATGAATGAGCAGTTCTTC
NA,TRBV6-4,TRBJ2-1,TRBD2,CASSTGLAGVHEQFF,TGTGCCAGCAGTACCGGACTAGCGGGAGTCCATGAGCAGTTCTTC
NA,TRBV23-1,TRBJ2-5,TRBD1,CASSPKDRAETQYF,TGCGCCAGCAGTCCCAAAGACAGGGCGGAGACCCAGTACTTC
NA,TRBV28,TRBJ1-2,NA,CASSFGAYGYTF,TGTGCCAGCAGTTTTGGGGCCTATGGCTACACCTTC
NA,TRBV6-5,TRBJ1-4,TRBD1,CASTGQGANREKLFF,TGTGCCAGCACCGGACAGGGGGCGAATCGTGAAAAACTGTTTTTT
once,TRBV5-4,TRBJ2-7,TRBD2,CASSPGGGESSYEQYF,TGTGCCAGCAGCCCGGGGGGGGGCGAGAGCTCCTACGAGCAGTACTTC
NA,TRBV9,TRBJ2-5,NA,CASSHVAGTSETQYF,TGTGCCAGCAGCCACGTAGCTGGAACGTCAGAGACCCAGTACTTC
NA,TRBV11-2,TRBJ2-7,NA,CASSLVVNTHEQYF,TGTGCCAGCAGCTTAGTAGTAAACACCCACGAGCAGTACTTC
NA,TRBV10-3,TRBJ2-5,NA,CAISLLGGGKETQYF,TGTGCCATCAGTCTCCTGGGGGGAGGAAAAGAGACCCAGTACTTC
NA,TRBV6-1,TRBJ2-7,NA,CASSTATYEQYF,TGTGCCAGCAGTACGGCTACCTACGAGCAGTACTTC
NA,TRBV7-2,TRBJ2-7,NA,CASSRDGTYEQYF,TGTGCCAGCAGCCGGGACGGAACCTACGAGCAGTACTTC
NA,TRBV5-1,TRBJ2-3,TRBD1,CASRYPGQGFTDTQYF,TGCGCCAGCCGCTACCCGGGACAGGGTTTCACAGATACGCAGTATTTT
NA,TRBV27,TRBJ2-3,TRBD2,CASSLYGRSGADTQYF,TGTGCCAGCAGTTTATACGGGAGGTCTGGGGCAGATACGCAGTATTTT
once,TRBV28,TRBJ1-5,NA,CASSRDGNQPQHF,TGTGCCAGCAGCCGAGACGGCAATCAGCCCCAGCATTTT
NA,TRBV18,TRBJ1-1,NA,CASSLSTTGNTEAFF,TGTGCCAGCTCACTCAGTACGACTGGGAACACTGAAGCTTTCTTT
NA,TRBV7-2,TRBJ2-7,NA,CASSEALPRRHEQYF,TGTGCCAGCAGCGAGGCCCTCCCTAGGAGACACGAGCAGTACTTC
few,TRBV18,TRBJ2-5,TRBD1,CASSPGQQETQYF,TGTGCCAGCTCACCGGGACAGCAAGAGACCCAGTACTTC
NA,TRBV5-1,TRBJ2-1,NA,CASATGYSYNEQFF,TGCGCCAGCGCTACAGGGTACTCATACAATGAGCAGTTCTTC
NA,TRBV9,TRBJ2-7,NA,CASSGQSSGPYEQYF,TGTGCCAGCAGCGGCCAGAGTAGCGGCCCCTACGAGCAGTACTTC
NA,TRBV5-4,TRBJ1-2,NA,CASSFSGIGLDGYTF,TGTGCCAGCAGCTTCTCAGGTATTGGGTTGGATGGCTACACCTTC
NA,TRBV11-2,TRBJ2-1,NA,CASSFGLHGDNEQFF,TGTGCCAGCAGCTTTGGCCTCCACGGAGACAATGAGCAGTTCTTC
NA,TRBV11-1,TRBJ2-1,NA,CASSLTDVPQFF,TGTGCCAGCAGCCTGACCGATGTACCACAGTTCTTC
NA,TRBV5-1,TRBJ2-1,NA,CASSLGQIGDEQFF,TGCGCCAGCAGCTTGGGGCAAATAGGGGATGAGCAGTTCTTC
NA,TRBV5-4,TRBJ1-3,NA,CASSLWGTGNTIYF,TGTGCCAGCAGCTTGTGGGGGACTGGAAACACCATATATTTT
NA,TRBV4-1,TRBJ1-3,NA,CASSQDRDAMDTIYF,TGCGCCAGCAGCCAAGATAGGGATGCCATGGACACCATATATTTT
NA,TRBV6-5,TRBJ2-7,NA,CASKGLGEQYF,TGTGCCAGTAAAGGACTGGGGGAGCAGTACTTC